Below are 13 T cell receptor beta chains sequenced from a single sample in a study of T-cell reconstitution after alpha-beta-depleted transplantation in children. A library of TCRbeta sequences, prepared with unique molecular identifiers, was generated. Each CDR3 protein gets one entry after TCRdb re-called the PCR reads with MiXCR. This table holds a few hundred thousand distinct CDR3 sequences, roughly a tenth found once. The source was PBMCs from the stem cell graft donor, collected from the stem cell graft. These receptors originate from a human donor who donated a stem cell graft to a child with acute lymphoblastic leukemia.

Many counts were recorded for this clonotype. The V call is TRBV27, the J call TRBJ2-3; a weak D match, TRBD2 (6 bases). Germline assignment: CDR1 MNHEY and CDR2 SMNVEV (reference sequence). CDR3 size: 15 residues. The V end lost 3 bases, the J end lost 1 base, and 11 bases lay between the germline ends. CDR3 sequence: CASSFMVAGTDTQYF. CDR3 nucleotides: TGTGCCAGCAGTTTTATGGTAGCGGGCACAGATACGCAGTATTTT.

V usage is TRBV7-2 and J usage is TRBJ1-5; D gene unclear. V lost 3 bases and J lost 1, with 10 bases in between. The germline V gene has CDR1 SGHTA and CDR2 FQGNSA. The CDR3 loop spans 15 amino acids. The CDR3 nucleotides are TGTGCCAGCAGCTTGGGCTGGGGAAGCAATCAGCCCCAGCATTTT. Its protein is CASSLGWGSNQPQHF.

This clonotype was counted a few times. J is TRBJ2-7 and V is TRBV5-1; 7 nucleotides align to TRBD2. This CDR3 is built from 14 residues. Trimming cost V 4 bases and J 12 bases; bases outside gene matches: 16. Germline values: CDR1 SGHRS, CDR2 YFSETQ. This CDR3 is CASSRDSGGREPYF. The DNA of the CDR3 is TGCGCCAGCAGCCGGGACTCGGGAGGCCGCGAACCGTACTTC. The full variable domain, with the rest looked up from reference TRBV5-1 and TRBJ2-7, is KAGVTQTPRYLIKTRGQQVTLSCSPISGHRSVSWYQQTPGQGLQFLFEYFSETQRNKGNFPGRFSGRQFSNSRSEMNVSTLELGDSALYLCASSRDSGGREPYFGPGTRLTVT.

This chain connects TRBV4-2 to TRBJ1-1; D might be TRBD1 (6 bases). Per germline, CDR1 LGHNA and CDR2 YNFKEQ. The V end was cut by 2 bases, the J end by 7 bases, with 20 bases between. The CDR3 spans 16 residues. The CDR3 DNA reads as TGTGCCAGCAGCCAACCTAGGAATACAGGGAGGAATGAAGCTTTCTTT. Protein: CASSQPRNTGRNEAFF.

In this sample, this clonotype turned up a few times. The rearrangement joins TRBV7-2 to TRBJ2-3, with no clear D. The CDR3 consists of 13 residues. The germline V gene encodes CDR1 SGHTA and CDR2 FQGNSA. Trimming cost V 4 bases and J 8 bases, with 13 bases left between them. The CDR3 protein is CASSSAPPGTQYF. The CDR3 bases are TGTGCCAGCAGCTCGGCGCCTCCTGGTACGCAGTATTTT.

The sample holds many counts of this clonotype. The chain has TRBV5-1 and TRBJ2-5, with unresolved D. The length of the CDR3 is 15 residues. The germline gives CDR1 SGHRS, CDR2 YFSETQ. V was cut by 0 bases and J by 0 bases, with 9 bases left in between. Here the CDR3 DNA reads TGCGCCAGCAGCTTGGATACTTCACACCAAGAGACCCAGTACTTC. This codes for CASSLDTSHQETQYF.

This clonotype was found a few times. The V gene is TRBV7-6, the J gene TRBJ2-7; the D gene could be TRBD1 or TRBD2 (6 bases each). V lost 5 bases and J lost 2, with 22 bases in between. The V gene's germline CDR1 is SGHVS and CDR2 FNYEAQ. The CDR3 loop spans 17 amino acids. CDR3 nucleotides: TGTGCCAGCAGCCCCTGGGGGGCGGATCTATCAACCTACGAGCAGTACTTC. Its translation is CASSPWGADLSTYEQYF.

The gene calls are TRBV5-1 and TRBJ1-2; tentatively, D is TRBD1 (6 bases). Germline CDR1 is SGHRS and CDR2 is YFSETQ. This CDR3 is 15 amino acids long. The germline V and J ends were trimmed by 1 base and 2 bases, with 12 bases remaining between them. CDR3 region: CASSLTRQENYGYTF. CDR3 nucleotide sequence: TGCGCCAGCAGCTTGACTAGACAGGAGAACTATGGCTACACCTTC. The variable domain in full, with the rest retrieved from reference TRBV5-1 and TRBJ1-2, is KAGVTQTPRYLIKTRGQQVTLSCSPISGHRSVSWYQQTPGQGLQFLFEYFSETQRNKGNFPGRFSGRQFSNSRSEMNVSTLELGDSALYLCASSLTRQENYGYTFGSGTRLTVV.

This sequence joins TRBV29-1 and TRBJ2-5, with D hard to call. Germline V gene lookup returns CDR1 SQVTM and CDR2 ANQGSEA. Trimming pared 4 bases from V and 2 bases from J, leaving 8 bases between. This CDR3 contains 12 residues. This chain's CDR3 is CSVVVQQETQYF. CDR3 nucleotides: TGCAGCGTTGTGGTACAGCAAGAGACCCAGTACTTC.

The rearrangement joins TRBV12-3 or TRBV12-4 to TRBJ2-7; 8 positions agree with TRBD1. The CDR3 covers 13 residues. Unmatched junction bases numbered 6, after V lost 5 bases and J lost 6 bases. Written as DNA, the CDR3 is TGTGCCAGCAGTCGGACAGGGTTTTCCGAGCAGTACTTC. This codes for CASSRTGFSEQYF.

The J gene is TRBJ2-5, the V gene TRBV3-1, with D tentatively TRBD1 or TRBD2 (5 bases each). This CDR3 has 15 residues. V lost 3 bases, J lost 4 bases, and 15 bases lay in between. Germline-derived CDR1 and CDR2 are LGHDT and YNNKEL (reference sequence). The CDR3 loop reads CASSQSRGAGETQYF. CDR3 coding DNA: TGTGCCAGCAGCCAGTCGAGAGGGGCGGGAGAGACCCAGTACTTC.

This clonotype was picked up many times. The chain is built from TRBV29-1 and TRBJ2-6; D uncertain. V shed 8 bases and J shed 4 bases, with 6 bases lying between them. The CDR3 extends over 11 amino acids. Per germline, CDR1 SQVTM and CDR2 ANQGSEA. This CDR3 reads CSCYGANVLTF. The CDR3 coding sequence is TGCAGCTGTTACGGGGCCAACGTCCTGACTTTC.

This clonotype has a count of ten or more. J is TRBJ2-3 and V is TRBV7-6; D is unresolved. V was clipped by 5 bases and J by 5 bases, with 8 bases between them. Germline-derived CDR1 and CDR2 are SGHVS and FNYEAQ. The CDR3 covers 12 residues. In DNA, the CDR3 is TGTGCCAGCAGCCCCGGAATAGATACGCAGTATTTT. Its protein is CASSPGIDTQYF.